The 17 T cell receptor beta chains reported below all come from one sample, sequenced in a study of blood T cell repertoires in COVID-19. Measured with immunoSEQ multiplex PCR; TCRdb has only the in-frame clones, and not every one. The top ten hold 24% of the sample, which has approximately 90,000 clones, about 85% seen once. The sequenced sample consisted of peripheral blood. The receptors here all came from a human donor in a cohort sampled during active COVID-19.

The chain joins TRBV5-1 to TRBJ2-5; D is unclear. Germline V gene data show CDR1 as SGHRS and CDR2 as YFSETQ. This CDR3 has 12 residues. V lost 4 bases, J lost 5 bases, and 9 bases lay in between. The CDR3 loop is CASSQQSETQYF. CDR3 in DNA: TGCGCCAGCAGCCAACAATCGGAGACCCAGTACTTC.

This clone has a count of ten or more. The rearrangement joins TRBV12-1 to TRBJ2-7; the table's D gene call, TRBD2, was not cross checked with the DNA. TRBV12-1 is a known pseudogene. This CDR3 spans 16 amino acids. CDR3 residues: CASTTGEGGQSYEQYF. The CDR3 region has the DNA TGTGCCAGCACCACGGGGGAGGGTGGACAGTCCTACGAGCAGTACTTC.

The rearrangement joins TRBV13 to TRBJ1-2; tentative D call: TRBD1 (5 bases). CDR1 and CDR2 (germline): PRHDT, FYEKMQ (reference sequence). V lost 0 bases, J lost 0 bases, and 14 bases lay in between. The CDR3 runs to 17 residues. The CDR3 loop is CASSLGPRGEANYGYTF. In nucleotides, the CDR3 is TGTGCCAGCAGCTTAGGACCCCGGGGGGAAGCTAACTATGGCTACACCTTC.

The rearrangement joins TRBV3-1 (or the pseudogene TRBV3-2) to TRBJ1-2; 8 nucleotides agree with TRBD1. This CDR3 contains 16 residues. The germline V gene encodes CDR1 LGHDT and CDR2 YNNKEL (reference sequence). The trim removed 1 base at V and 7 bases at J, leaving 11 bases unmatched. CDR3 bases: TGTGCCAGCAGCCAAGCCCACGGGACAGGACGACCTGGCTACACCTTC. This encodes CASSQAHGTGRPGYTF.

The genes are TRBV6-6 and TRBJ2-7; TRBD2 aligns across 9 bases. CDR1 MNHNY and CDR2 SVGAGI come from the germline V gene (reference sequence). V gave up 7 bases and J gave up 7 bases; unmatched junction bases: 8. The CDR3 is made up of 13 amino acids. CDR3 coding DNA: TGTGCCAGCAACCCTAGCGGGACGCAAGAGCAGTACTTC. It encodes CASNPSGTQEQYF.

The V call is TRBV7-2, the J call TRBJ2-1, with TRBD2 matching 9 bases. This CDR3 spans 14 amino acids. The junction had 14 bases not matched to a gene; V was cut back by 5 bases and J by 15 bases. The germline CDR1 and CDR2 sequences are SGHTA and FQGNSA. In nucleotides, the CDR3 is TGTGCCAGCAGCCCAATCCAGCGGGAGGCTTCGCCGTTCTTC. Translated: CASSPIQREASPFF.

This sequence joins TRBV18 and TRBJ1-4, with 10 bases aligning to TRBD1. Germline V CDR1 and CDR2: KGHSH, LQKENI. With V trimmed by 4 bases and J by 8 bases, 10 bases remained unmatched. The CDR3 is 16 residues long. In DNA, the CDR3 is TGTGCCAGCTCACTAAGCACCGGGACAGGGGACGAAAAACTGTTTTTT. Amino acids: CASSLSTGTGDEKLFF.

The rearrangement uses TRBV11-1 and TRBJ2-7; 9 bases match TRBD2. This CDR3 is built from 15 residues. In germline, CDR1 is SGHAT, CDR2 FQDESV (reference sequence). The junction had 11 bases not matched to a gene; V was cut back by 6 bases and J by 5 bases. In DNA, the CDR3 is TGTGCCAGCAGATCTACCGGGACTAGCTTTAACGAGCAGTACTTC. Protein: CASRSTGTSFNEQYF.

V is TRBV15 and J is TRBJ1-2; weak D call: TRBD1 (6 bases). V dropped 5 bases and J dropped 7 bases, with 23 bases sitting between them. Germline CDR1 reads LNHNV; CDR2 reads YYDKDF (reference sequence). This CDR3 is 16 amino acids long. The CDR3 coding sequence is TGTGCCACCAGCCCACCCGACGGGACCGCCAGGGGTGGCTACACCTTC. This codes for CATSPPDGTARGGYTF.

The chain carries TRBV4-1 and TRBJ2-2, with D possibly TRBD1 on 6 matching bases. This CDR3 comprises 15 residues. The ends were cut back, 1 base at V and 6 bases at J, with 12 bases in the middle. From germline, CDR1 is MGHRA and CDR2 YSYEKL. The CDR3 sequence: CASSQATTGSGELFF. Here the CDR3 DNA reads TGCGCCAGCAGCCAAGCTACTACAGGGTCCGGGGAGCTGTTTTTT.

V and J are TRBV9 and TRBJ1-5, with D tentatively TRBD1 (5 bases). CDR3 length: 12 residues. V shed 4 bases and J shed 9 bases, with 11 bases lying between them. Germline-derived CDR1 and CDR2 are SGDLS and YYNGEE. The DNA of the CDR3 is TGTGCCAGCAGCTCCCCAGGGTTGCCCCAGCATTTT. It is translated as CASSSPGLPQHF.

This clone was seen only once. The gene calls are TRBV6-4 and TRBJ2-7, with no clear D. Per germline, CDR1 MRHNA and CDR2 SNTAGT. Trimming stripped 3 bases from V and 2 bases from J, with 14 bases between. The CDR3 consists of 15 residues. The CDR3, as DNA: TGTGCCAGCAGTGAGGGCCCCGGCGAAACCTACGAGCAGTACTTC. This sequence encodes CASSEGPGETYEQYF.

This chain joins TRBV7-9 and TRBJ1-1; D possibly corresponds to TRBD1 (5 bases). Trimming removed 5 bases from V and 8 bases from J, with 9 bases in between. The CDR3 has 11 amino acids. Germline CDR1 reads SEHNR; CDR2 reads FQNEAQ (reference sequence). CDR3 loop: CASSLNREAFF. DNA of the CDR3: TGTGCCAGCAGCCTAAACAGGGAAGCTTTCTTT.

The CDR3 sequence: CASNGRGLYNEQFF. CDR3 bases: TGTGCCAGCAACGGTAGGGGCCTCTACAATGAGCAGTTCTTC. J is TRBJ2-1 and V is TRBV5-6; the D gene is possibly TRBD1 (5 bases). Trimming stripped 6 bases from V and 3 bases from J, with 13 bases between. Looked up from germline, CDR1 is SGHDT and CDR2 is YYEEEE. The length of the CDR3 is 14 residues.

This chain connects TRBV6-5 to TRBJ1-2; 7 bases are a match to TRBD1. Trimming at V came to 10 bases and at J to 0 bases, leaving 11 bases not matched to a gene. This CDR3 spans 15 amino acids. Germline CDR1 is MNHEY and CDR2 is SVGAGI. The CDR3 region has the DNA TGTGCCACCCACGGAGGACAGGTAGCTAACTATGGCTACACCTTC. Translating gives CATHGGQVANYGYTF.

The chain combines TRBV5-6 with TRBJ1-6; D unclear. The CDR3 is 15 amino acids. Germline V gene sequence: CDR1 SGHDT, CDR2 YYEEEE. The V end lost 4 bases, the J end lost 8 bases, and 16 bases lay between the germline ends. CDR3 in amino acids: CASSGTRLWDSPLHF. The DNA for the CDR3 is TGTGCCAGCAGCGGAACGAGGCTTTGGGATTCACCCCTCCACTTT.

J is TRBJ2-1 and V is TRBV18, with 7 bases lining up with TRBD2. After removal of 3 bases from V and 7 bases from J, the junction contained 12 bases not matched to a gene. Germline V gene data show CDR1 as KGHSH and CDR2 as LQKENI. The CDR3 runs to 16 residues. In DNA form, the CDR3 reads TGTGCCAGCTCACCCCGCGCGGGAGATAATTATAATGAGCAGTTCTTC. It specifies CASSPRAGDNYNEQFF. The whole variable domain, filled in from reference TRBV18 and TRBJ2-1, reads NAGVMQNPRHLVRRRGQEARLRCSPMKGHSHVYWYRQLPEEGLKFMVYLQKENIIDESGMPKERFSAEFPKEGPSILRIQQVVRGDSAAYFCASSPRAGDNYNEQFFGPGTRLTVL.